This T cell receptor (beta chain) was documented in a study of T cell responses to AZD1222 COVID-19 vaccine. In the study overall: Second-dose recipients at about 4 or about 12 weeks were treated as one pooled group. Study findings and constraints: Close to half of spike-specific TCRs reportedly recognize unmutated variant regions. At baseline, just 5 or 6 AZD1222 recipients tested seropositive. Clonal diversity may have been underestimated in mostly white British donors.

CDR3 size: 15 residues. From germline, CDR1 is MNHEY and CDR2 SMNVEV (reference sequence). J gave up 0 bases and V 5 bases, and 4 bases lay outside the gene matches. This table comes from immunoSEQ multiplex PCR, and its TCRdb copy is limited to in-frame clones, with some not included. The data show more than 150,000 clones, 90% seen once. Comments on this clone: Its target is not known.

This sequence joins TRBV27 and TRBJ1-5, with TRBD1 matching over 7 bases. The receptor was derived from an adult in good health. The sample in question was peripheral blood, obtained on day 0 of AZD1222 vaccination. The CDR3 coding sequence is TGTGCCAGCAGTCCGGGACAGTTTAGCAATCAGCCCCAGCATTTT. Its translation: CASSPGQFSNQPQHF.